This TCR beta chain derives from a study of blood T cell repertoires in COVID-19. Study details: The study drew acute and convalescent COVID-19 samples from the United States, Italy and Spain. Sources were T cells, B-cell-depleted T cells, or PBMCs; the material itself was cDNA or gDNA.

Original processing methods: For nucleated cells, counts were estimated from reference gene primer amplification. Profiling relied on immunoSEQ multiplex PCR, and the TCRdb table lists in-frame clones only, not all of them. The DNA was the basis for D and trimming; V, J and clone size are from that table. The profile shows about 200,000 clones, around 80% of them singletons. The CDR3 spans 13 residues. Trimming took 1 base from V and 3 from J; bases not matched to a gene: 0. Germline-derived CDR1 and CDR2 are LGHDT and YNNKEL (reference sequence). The sequenced sample was peripheral blood. The chain employs TRBV3-1 (or the pseudogene TRBV3-2) and TRBJ2-7; 7 bases are shared with TRBD1. This receptor was taken from a man aged 35-49 years with acute or convalescent COVID-19. The CDR3 DNA reads TGTGCCAGCAGCCAAGGGACAGGCTACGAGCAGTACTTC. It is translated as CASSQGTGYEQYF.